This T cell receptor beta chain came from a study of shared clonotypes between healthy human individuals. Study in general: Every donor yielded three CD4 naive, three CD4 memory, two CD8 naive and one CD8 memory plate.

There were no recent acute infections or vaccinations among the donors, who were healthy HIV-negative adults. The V end was cut by 3 bases, the J end by 1 base, with 19 bases between. CDR3 length equals 17 residues. Germline-derived CDR1 and CDR2 are WNHNN and SYGVQD (reference sequence). This clone appeared once. Produced via immunoSEQ multiplex PCR; TCRdb's table is partial and in-frame only. The sample contains about 600,000 clones, more than 95% of which appear only once. This chain joins TRBV10-1 and TRBJ2-7; TRBD2 is a possible D gene (6 bases). This TCR derives from a woman aged 25 to 45 in good health. Sample: naive CD4+ T cells sorted from blood. Subset meaning: CD45RA+ positively selected. The chain's CDR3 is CASSDGGARLSSYEQYF. CDR3 in DNA: TGCGCCAGCAGTGACGGCGGGGCTAGACTTAGTTCCTACGAGCAGTACTTC.